The present entry profiles one T cell receptor (beta chain) with its context. The antigen remains undetermined. The sample comes from a study of T cells after yellow fever vaccination. 5'RACE template switching generated TCR cDNA, adding a universal primer site and UMIs. TCRdb reanalysed the 5' RACE reads using MiXCR and keeps one entry per CDR3 protein. The table lists 240,000 or so distinct CDR3 sequences, 6.9% of them singletons. Study-level findings and limits: Detected again after the booster were most primary-vaccination clones, at 95% to 97% CD4 and about 90% CD8. Clonotypes found in both CD4 and CD8 compartments made up a small share. The presence of abundant clonotypes contaminating from the bulk population was possible in FACS-sorted repertoires.

The CDR3 extends over 15 amino acids. CDR1 SGHVS and CDR2 FQNEAQ come from the germline V gene. With 5 bases clipped from V and 7 bases from J, the junction kept 6 bases outside the gene matches. Sequences were derived from CD4+ T cells sorted from PBMCs, sampled 15 days after the yellow fever booster vaccination. This TCR was sampled from a man under 40 who received the YFV17D yellow fever vaccine. The chain couples TRBV7-8 to TRBJ2-1; 12 bases fit TRBD2. This chain's CDR3 is CASSAGLAGGNEQFF. The CDR3 nucleotides are TGTGCCAGCAGCGCGGGACTAGCGGGTGGGAATGAGCAGTTCTTC.